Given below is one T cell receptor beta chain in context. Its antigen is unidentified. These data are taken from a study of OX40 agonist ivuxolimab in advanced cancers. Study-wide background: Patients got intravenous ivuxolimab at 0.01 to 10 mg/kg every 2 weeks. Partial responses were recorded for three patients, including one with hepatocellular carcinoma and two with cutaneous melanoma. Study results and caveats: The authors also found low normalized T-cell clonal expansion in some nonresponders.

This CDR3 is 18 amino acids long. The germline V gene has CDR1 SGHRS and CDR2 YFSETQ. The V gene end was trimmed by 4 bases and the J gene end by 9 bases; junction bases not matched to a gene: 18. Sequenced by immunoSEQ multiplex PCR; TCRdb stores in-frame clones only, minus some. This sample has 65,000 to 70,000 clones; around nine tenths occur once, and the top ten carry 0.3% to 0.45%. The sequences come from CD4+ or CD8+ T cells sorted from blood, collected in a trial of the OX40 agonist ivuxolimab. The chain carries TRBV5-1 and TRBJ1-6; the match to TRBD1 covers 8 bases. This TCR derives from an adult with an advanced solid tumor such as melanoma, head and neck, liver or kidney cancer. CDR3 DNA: TGCGCCAGCAGCCAGGCCCGCCGTCAGGGGGCTCTGGGTTCACCCCTCCACTTT. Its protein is CASSQARRQGALGSPLHF.